This T cell receptor (beta chain) was documented in a study of OX40 agonist ivuxolimab in advanced cancers. Whole-study findings and limits: At 0.1 to 3.0 mg/kg and by week 6, clonal expansion occurred in CD4+ and CD8+ blood T cells.

Notes on this clone: Its target is unknown. Other DNA sequences from this sample encode an identical CDR3 as well.

The CDR3 runs 12 residues. The germline CDR1 and CDR2 sequences are SGHRS and YFSETQ. V gave up 0 bases and J gave up 5 bases, with 5 bases separating them. Data came from immunoSEQ multiplex PCR; TCRdb stores just in-frame clones and leaves some out. There are 73,000 or so clones in the sample; more than 70% occur only once, and about 0.8% lies in the top ten. The sequence was collected from an adult with an advanced solid tumor such as melanoma, head and neck, liver or kidney cancer. This specimen was CD4+ or CD8+ T cells sorted from blood, taken in a trial of the OX40 agonist ivuxolimab. The chain employs TRBV5-1 and TRBJ2-5, with D maybe TRBD1 (5 bases). CDR3 protein: CASSLAGETQYF. In DNA, the CDR3 is TGCGCCAGCAGCTTGGCAGGGGAGACCCAGTACTTC.